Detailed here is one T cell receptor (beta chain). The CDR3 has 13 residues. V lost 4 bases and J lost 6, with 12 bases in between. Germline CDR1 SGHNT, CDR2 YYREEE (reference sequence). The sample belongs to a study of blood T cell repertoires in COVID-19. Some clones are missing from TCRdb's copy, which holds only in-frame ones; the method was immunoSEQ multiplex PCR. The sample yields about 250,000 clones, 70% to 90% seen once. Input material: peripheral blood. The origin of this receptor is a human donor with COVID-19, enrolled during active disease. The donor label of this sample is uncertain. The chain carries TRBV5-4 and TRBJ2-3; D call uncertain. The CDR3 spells CASSPGQADTQYF. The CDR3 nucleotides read TGTGCCAGCAGCCCTGGGCAGGCGGATACGCAGTATTTT.